These 8 T cell receptor beta chains were all obtained from the same sample, sequenced in a study of cytomegalovirus exposure and HLA in healthy donors. It was with 60 Vbeta and 13 Jbeta primers that the PCR ran. Profiling relied on immunoSEQ multiplex PCR, and the TCRdb table lists in-frame clones only, not all of them. The data show roughly 120,000 clones, over 6.5% seen once. What was sequenced was PBMCs. These TCRs come from a woman in her thirties or forties in good health and CMV-seropositive.

The chain recombines TRBV18 with TRBJ1-1, with 9 bases identical to TRBD1. Germline assignment: CDR1 KGHSH and CDR2 LQKENI. The CDR3 covers 14 residues. V dropped 5 bases and J dropped 5; count of bases not matched to a gene: 6. The CDR3 DNA is TGTGCCAGCTCAGGACAGGGGAGGAGGACTGAAGCTTTCTTT. Amino acid sequence: CASSGQGRRTEAFF.

The V gene is TRBV6-6, the J gene TRBJ1-4, with 7 nucleotides matching TRBD1. There are 15 residues in the CDR3. V shed 6 bases and J 3 bases; nucleotides not matched to a gene: 7. Germline-derived CDR1 and CDR2 are MNHNY and SVGAGI (reference sequence). The DNA of the CDR3 is TGTGCCAGCAGAGCCAGACAGGGATCTAATGAAAAACTGTTTTTT. Translating gives CASRARQGSNEKLFF.

This clone occurred a few times. The rearrangement uses TRBV19 and TRBJ1-1; the D is unclear. V gave up 5 bases and J gave up 10 bases, with 14 bases separating them. This CDR3 contains 12 residues. Looked up from germline, CDR1 is LNHDA and CDR2 is SQIVND (reference sequence). In DNA, the CDR3 is TGTGCCAGTAGTCCTCTTCGGAGCGGAGCTTTCTTT. Its protein is CASSPLRSGAFF.

The chain uses TRBV27 and TRBJ1-2; possible D gene TRBD1, 5 bases. This CDR3 comprises 14 residues. The germline V gene has CDR1 MNHEY and CDR2 SMNVEV (reference sequence). V was shortened by 4 bases and J by 2 bases, with 11 bases between the two germline ends. The CDR3: CASSYTGGNYGYTF. CDR3 sequence (DNA): TGTGCCAGCAGTTATACGGGGGGGAACTATGGCTACACCTTC.

This clone was observed a few times. The rearrangement uses TRBV27 and TRBJ2-4; D is ambiguous. The CDR3 is made up of 11 amino acids. Germline CDR1 and CDR2: MNHEY and SMNVEV (reference sequence). The V end lost 1 base, the J end lost 9 bases, and 4 bases lay between the germline ends. CDR3 protein: CASSLYGIQYF. The CDR3 DNA reads as TGTGCCAGCAGTTTATACGGCATTCAGTACTTC.

The chain has TRBV19 and TRBJ1-6; 9 bases match TRBD1. This CDR3 is built from 17 residues. Germline CDR1 reads LNHDA; CDR2 reads SQIVND (reference sequence). With V trimmed by 4 bases and J by 7 bases, 11 bases remained unmatched. The CDR3 region has the DNA TGTGCCAGTAGTAAAGGGGGACAGGGTGTTAGAAATTCACCCCTCCACTTT. Its protein product is CASSKGGQGVRNSPLHF.

In this sample, this clone turned up a few times. Other DNA sequences from this sample encode an identical CDR3 as well. The chain is built from TRBV6-5 and TRBJ1-1; D not certain. The CDR3 has 11 amino acids. The germline V gene has CDR1 MNHEY and CDR2 SVGAGI. V dropped 7 bases and J dropped 5 bases, with 8 bases sitting between them. CDR3 DNA: TGTGCCAGCACCGGCGGGACTGAAGCTTTCTTT. This encodes CASTGGTEAFF.

This clone has only a few counts. The J gene is TRBJ1-2, the V gene TRBV19; no reliable D call. This CDR3 has 14 residues. Germline V gene lookup returns CDR1 LNHDA and CDR2 SQIVND (reference sequence). V was pared by 5 bases and J by 6 bases, with 16 bases between. CDR3 sequence: CASSLTQFGDGYTF. The CDR3 bases are TGTGCCAGTAGTTTGACACAGTTCGGTGATGGCTACACCTTC.